The clone carrying this T cell receptor (beta chain) was counted many times. The data were taken from a study of Graves' ophthalmopathy and Graves' hyperthyroidism. Amplified material comprised TCR beta CDR3 regions derived from RNA transcripts. RT-PCR in the first round used HTBI primers; a second-round multiplex PCR followed. TCRdb reprocessed the multiplex PCR reads with MiXCR, giving one entry per CDR3 protein. Of 300,000 or so distinct CDR3 sequences in the sample, 17% were seen once. Per germline, CDR1 SGDLS and CDR2 YYNGEE. The CDR3 sequence is 12 residues long. V trimming: 0 bases; J trimming: 12 bases; junction bases outside the gene matches: 5.

This chain links TRBV9 with TRBJ1-1; TRBD1 matches 7 bases. The sequence was collected from an adult man with Graves' ophthalmopathy. The sequencing sample was made of peripheral blood. CDR3 DNA sequence: TGTGCCAGCAGCGTAGACAGGGGCGTCCCTTTCTTT. It translates to CASSVDRGVPFF.